This is a list of T cell receptor beta chains from one sample in a study of cytomegalovirus exposure and HLA in healthy donors. Some clones are missing from TCRdb's copy, which holds only in-frame ones; the method was immunoSEQ multiplex PCR. The sample includes about 240,000 clones, approximately 82% of them seen just once. The material sequenced was PBMCs. Receptor source: a woman aged 60-70 years in good health and CMV-seropositive. CDR3s include the opening cysteine and the closing phenylalanine or tryptophan. The D gene is left open where the match is weak. Clone size is not always given. Where it is, it says once, few, many or a class for expanded clones.

>.|TRBJ1-2|.|TRBV28
CASSFDWGRDYGYTF
TGTGCCAGCAGTTTCGATTGGGGGCGCGACTATGGCTACACCTTC
>.|TRBJ2-3|TRBD2|TRBV5-1
CASVGLAGSDTQYF
TGCGCCAGCGTCGGACTAGCGGGATCAGATACGCAGTATTTT
>few|TRBJ2-5|.|TRBV5-6
CASSLDPGGRETQYF
TGTGCCAGCAGCTTGGACCCCGGCGGGCGAGAGACCCAGTACTTC
>.|TRBJ2-7|.|TRBV19
CAILSVGSSYEQYF
TGTGCCATCCTCAGTGTCGGGAGCTCCTACGAGCAGTACTTC
>once|TRBJ2-2|TRBD2|TRBV4-1
CASSQDLAGGYAGELFF
TGCGCCAGCAGCCAAGATCTAGCGGGAGGTTACGCCGGGGAGCTGTTTTTT
>.|TRBJ2-1|.|TRBV6-5
CASTKQDPYNEQFF
TGTGCCAGCACCAAACAGGATCCCTACAATGAGCAGTTCTTC
>.|TRBJ2-5|.|TRBV5-1
CASSFFSGDGETQYF
TGCGCCAGCAGCTTCTTCTCGGGAGACGGAGAGACCCAGTACTTC
>.|TRBJ1-1|.|TRBV11-3
CASSRRNTEAFF
TGTGCCAGCAGCCGCAGGAACACTGAAGCTTTCTTT
>.|TRBJ1-5|TRBD1|TRBV10-1
CASSEWDSNNQPQHF
TGCGCCAGCAGTGAGTGGGACAGCAACAATCAGCCCCAGCATTTT
>.|TRBJ2-2|TRBD1|TRBV19
CASSIDRTGGSGGELFF
TGTGCCAGTAGTATAGATAGGACAGGGGGCTCCGGCGGGGAGCTGTTTTTT
>.|TRBJ1-1|TRBD1|TRBV18
CASSLALGQINTEAFF
TGTGCCAGCTCACTAGCCCTGGGACAGATTAACACTGAAGCTTTCTTT
>.|TRBJ1-4|TRBD1|TRBV5-1
CASSTGQGTEKLFF
TGCGCCAGCAGCACGGGACAGGGGACCGAAAAACTGTTTTTT
>.|TRBJ2-1|TRBD2|TRBV7-9
CSSSLVAGVSYNEQFF
TGTTCCAGCAGCTTAGTAGCGGGAGTCTCCTACAATGAGCAGTTCTTC
>few|TRBJ2-2|TRBD2|TRBV11-3
CASSPGGGHLVFANTGELFF
TGTGCCAGCAGCCCGGGGGGGGGACATCTCGTGTTCGCGAACACCGGGGAGCTGTTTTTT
>.|TRBJ2-1|TRBD2|TRBV12-5
CASGSGTSGGWWQFF
TGTGCTAGTGGATCCGGGACTAGCGGGGGTTGGTGGCAGTTCTTC
>.|TRBJ1-1|.|TRBV19
CASSQGKSTEAFF
TGTGCCAGTAGTCAGGGGAAAAGCACTGAAGCTTTCTTT
>.|TRBJ2-1|TRBD2|TRBV10-3
CAISAVAGSRNEQFF
TGTGCCATCAGTGCGGTAGCGGGATCTAGGAATGAGCAGTTCTTC
>.|TRBJ1-5|.|TRBV2
CASSDYEKNQPQHF
TGTGCCAGCAGTGATTATGAGAAGAATCAGCCCCAGCATTTT